Sequencing of this T cell receptor (beta chain) was carried out in a study of blood T cell repertoires in COVID-19. Study overall: PBMCs, B-cell-depleted T cells, or T cells were the source of the cDNA or gDNA that made up the material.

The table lists this clone with a few counts. This CDR3 contains 15 residues. The J segment lost 6 bases and the V segment lost 1 base, leaving 6 bases of the junction unmatched. The germline V gene has CDR1 MGHRA and CDR2 YSYEKL. Study processing details: Amplification from reference gene primers served as the basis for estimated nucleated cell counts. Repertoires were generated with immunoSEQ multiplex PCR, while TCRdb's copy carries only in-frame clones and drops some. V and J calls and clone size are as listed in that table; D and trimming were resolved from the DNA. The sample yields approximately 290,000 clones, about 90% seen once. Patients of the Seattle cohort, enrolled during active infection, were followed longitudinally.

The receptor comes from a woman in her 30s with COVID-19, enrolled during active disease. The J gene is TRBJ1-5, the V gene TRBV4-1; 7 nucleotides align to TRBD1. The sequencing input was peripheral blood. As DNA, the CDR3 is TGCGCCAGCAGCCAAGCGCTCCAGGGGGGTCAGCCCCAGCATTTT. This translates into CASSQALQGGQPQHF.